Shown below are 9 T cell receptor beta chains from a single sample sequenced in a study of shared clonotypes between healthy human individuals. CD45RO-negative cells were positively selected for CCR7, leaving out terminally differentiated effector memory CD45RA+ cells. Some clones are missing from TCRdb's copy, which holds only in-frame ones; the method was immunoSEQ multiplex PCR. The sample lists more than 2 million clones; 85% to 95% were seen once. Sequencing was performed on naive CD8+ T cells sorted from blood. Every receptor here comes from a man aged 18 to 30 in good health.

This chain uses TRBV6-1 with TRBJ2-7, with 11 bases matching TRBD2. This CDR3 has 17 residues. Per germline, CDR1 MNHNS and CDR2 SASEGT. V shed 1 base, J shed 4 bases, and the junction held 9 bases outside the gene matches. The DNA of the CDR3 is TGTGCCAGCAGTGAAGGGATAGGGGGGACTAGCGGTTACGAGCAGTACTTC. It encodes CASSEGIGGTSGYEQYF.

This clone was counted once. The rearrangement links TRBV21-1 to TRBJ2-1; the D call TRBD2 from the table was never checked on the DNA. TRBV21-1 is given as a pseudogene. CDR3 length: 16 amino acids. The CDR3 loop is CASSVTSGRITDEQFF. The CDR3 DNA follows: TGTGCCAGCAGCGTGACTAGCGGGAGGATAACGGATGAGCAGTTCTTC.

The chain recombines TRBV4-1 with TRBJ2-3; D may match TRBD1 or TRBD2 (5 bases each). V shed 3 bases and J shed 2 bases, with 27 bases lying between them. The CDR3 totals 20 residues. Germline V gene sequence: CDR1 MGHRA, CDR2 YSYEKL. The CDR3 here is CASSHPRDVTAEDNTDTQYF. CDR3 sequence (DNA): TGCGCCAGCAGCCATCCCCGGGACGTAACTGCTGAGGATAACACAGATACGCAGTATTTT.

The chain is built from TRBV7-9 and TRBJ1-5; D is undetermined. This CDR3 is 14 amino acids long. Germline V gives CDR1 SEHNR, CDR2 FQNEAQ (reference sequence). V was shortened by 5 bases and J by 1 base, with 9 bases between the two germline ends. CDR3 in DNA: TGTGCCAGCAGCGACGGATGGAGCAATCAGCCCCAGCATTTT. Protein sequence: CASSDGWSNQPQHF.

DNA of the CDR3: TGTGCCAGCAGCTTAGAAGCGGAGGCACCGAATGAGCAGTTCTTC. Translated, it gives CASSLEAEAPNEQFF. The chain is built from TRBV7-6 and TRBJ2-1, with D maybe TRBD2 (5 bases). The CDR3 is made up of 15 amino acids. Trimming removed 1 base at V and 7 bases at J, with 14 bases between. Germline loops: CDR1 SGHVS, CDR2 FNYEAQ.

The chain carries TRBV4-1 and TRBJ2-3; TRBD2 is a possible D gene (6 bases). Germline V gives CDR1 MGHRA, CDR2 YSYEKL. Trimming left V 6 bases short and J 1 base short, with 8 bases between. CDR3 length equals 13 residues. DNA for the CDR3: TGCGCCAGCAGACCGGGGGGCACAGATACGCAGTATTTT. It codes for CASRPGGTDTQYF.

The J gene is TRBJ2-1, the V gene TRBV1; the table calls TRBD1, which could not be checked here. TRBV1 is labeled a pseudogene. The CDR3 spans 15 residues. DNA for the CDR3: TGCACCAGCAGCCGACAGGCTCGGTCCTACAATGAGCAGTTCTTC. This codes for CTSSRQARSYNEQFF.

The chain is built from TRBV11-2 and TRBJ2-7; no definite D call. The ends were cut back, 5 bases at V and 3 bases at J, with 11 bases in the middle. The CDR3 runs to 13 residues. The V gene's germline CDR1 is SGHAT and CDR2 FQNNGV. The CDR3: CASSRGTLYEQYF. In DNA, the CDR3 is TGTGCCAGCAGCCGCGGAACTCTCTACGAGCAGTACTTC. Full variable domain (remainder filled in from reference TRBV11-2 and TRBJ2-7): EAGVAQSPRYKIIEKRQSVAFWCNPISGHATLYWYQQILGQGPKLLIQFQNNGVVDDSQLPKDRFSAERLKGVDSTLKIQPAKLEDSAVYLCASSRGTLYEQYFGPGTRLTVT.

This clone was detected only once. Additional DNA sequences in this sample encode the identical CDR3. V is TRBV9 and J is TRBJ2-7; tentative D call: TRBD2 (6 bases). The CDR3 runs 14 residues. Trimming shortened V by 0 bases and J by 2 bases, and 9 bases separated the two germline ends. CDR1 and CDR2 from the germline V gene are SGDLS and YYNGEE. In DNA, the CDR3 is TGTGCCAGCAGCGTAGCGGGAGAAACCTACGAGCAGTACTTC. Translating it yields CASSVAGETYEQYF.